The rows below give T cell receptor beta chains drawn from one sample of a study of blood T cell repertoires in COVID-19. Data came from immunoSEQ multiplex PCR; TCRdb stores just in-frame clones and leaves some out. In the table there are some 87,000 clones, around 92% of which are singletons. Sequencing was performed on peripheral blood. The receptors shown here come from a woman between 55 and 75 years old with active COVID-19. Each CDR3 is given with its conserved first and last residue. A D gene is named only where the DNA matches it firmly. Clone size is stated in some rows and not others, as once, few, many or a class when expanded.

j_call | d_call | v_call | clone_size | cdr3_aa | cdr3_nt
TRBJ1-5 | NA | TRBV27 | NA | CASSFGRAVNQPQHF | TGTGCCAGCAGTTTCGGGCGGGCAGTCAATCAGCCCCAGCATTTT
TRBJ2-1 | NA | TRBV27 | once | CASSLKRDSSSYNEQFF | TGTGCCAGCAGTTTAAAACGGGACTCGTCCTCCTACAATGAGCAGTTCTTC
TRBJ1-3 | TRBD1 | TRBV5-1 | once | CASSLGQGRNTIYF | TGCGCCAGCAGCCTTGGACAGGGACGAAACACCATATATTTT
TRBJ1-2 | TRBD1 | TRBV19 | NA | CASRNGQGFGYTF | TGTGCCAGTAGGAACGGACAGGGTTTCGGCTACACCTTC
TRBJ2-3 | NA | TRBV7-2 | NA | CASSLGSGTSTDTQYF | TGTGCCAGCAGCTTAGGATCGGGGACTAGCACAGATACGCAGTATTTT
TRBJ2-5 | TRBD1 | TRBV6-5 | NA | CASSLGQAKETQYF | TGTGCCAGCAGTTTAGGACAGGCCAAGGAGACCCAGTACTTC
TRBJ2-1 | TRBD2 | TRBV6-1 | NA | CASSEALLWPGTRRDNEQFF | TGTGCCAGCAGTGAAGCGCTTCTGTGGCCTGGGACTAGACGCGACAATGAGCAGTTCTTC
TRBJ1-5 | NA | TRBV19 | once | CASSITGDNQPQHF | TGTGCCAGTAGTATAACGGGGGACAATCAGCCCCAGCATTTT
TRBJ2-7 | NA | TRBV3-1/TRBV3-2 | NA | CASMSRDTVCYEQYF | TGTGCCAGCATGTCCCGGGACACCGTATGCTACGAGCAGTACTTC
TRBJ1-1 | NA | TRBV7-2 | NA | CASHWGGIGTEAFF | TGTGCCAGCCACTGGGGAGGGATAGGCACTGAAGCTTTCTTT
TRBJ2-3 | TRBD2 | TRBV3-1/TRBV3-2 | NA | CASSQLAGSRSDTQYF | TGTGCCAGCAGCCAACTAGCGGGGAGCCGGTCAGATACGCAGTATTTT
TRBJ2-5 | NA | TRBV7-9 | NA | CAAANEETQYF | TGTGCCGCCGCGAATGAGGAGACCCAGTACTTC
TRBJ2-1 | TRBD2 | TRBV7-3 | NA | CASSLKPRGSGSGNEQFF | TGTGCCAGCAGCTTAAAACCCCGGGGGAGCGGGAGCGGCAATGAGCAGTTCTTC
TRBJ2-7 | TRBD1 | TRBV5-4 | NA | CASSPPGTGGLYEQYF | TGTGCCAGCAGTCCTCCCGGGACAGGGGGCCTCTACGAGCAGTACTTC
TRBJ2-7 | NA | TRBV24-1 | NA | CATSDVSSSYEQYF | TGTGCCACCAGTGACGTTTCGAGCTCCTACGAGCAGTACTTC
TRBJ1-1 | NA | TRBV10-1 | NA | CASSDGAYTEAFF | TGCGCCAGCAGTGATGGGGCGTACACTGAAGCTTTCTTT